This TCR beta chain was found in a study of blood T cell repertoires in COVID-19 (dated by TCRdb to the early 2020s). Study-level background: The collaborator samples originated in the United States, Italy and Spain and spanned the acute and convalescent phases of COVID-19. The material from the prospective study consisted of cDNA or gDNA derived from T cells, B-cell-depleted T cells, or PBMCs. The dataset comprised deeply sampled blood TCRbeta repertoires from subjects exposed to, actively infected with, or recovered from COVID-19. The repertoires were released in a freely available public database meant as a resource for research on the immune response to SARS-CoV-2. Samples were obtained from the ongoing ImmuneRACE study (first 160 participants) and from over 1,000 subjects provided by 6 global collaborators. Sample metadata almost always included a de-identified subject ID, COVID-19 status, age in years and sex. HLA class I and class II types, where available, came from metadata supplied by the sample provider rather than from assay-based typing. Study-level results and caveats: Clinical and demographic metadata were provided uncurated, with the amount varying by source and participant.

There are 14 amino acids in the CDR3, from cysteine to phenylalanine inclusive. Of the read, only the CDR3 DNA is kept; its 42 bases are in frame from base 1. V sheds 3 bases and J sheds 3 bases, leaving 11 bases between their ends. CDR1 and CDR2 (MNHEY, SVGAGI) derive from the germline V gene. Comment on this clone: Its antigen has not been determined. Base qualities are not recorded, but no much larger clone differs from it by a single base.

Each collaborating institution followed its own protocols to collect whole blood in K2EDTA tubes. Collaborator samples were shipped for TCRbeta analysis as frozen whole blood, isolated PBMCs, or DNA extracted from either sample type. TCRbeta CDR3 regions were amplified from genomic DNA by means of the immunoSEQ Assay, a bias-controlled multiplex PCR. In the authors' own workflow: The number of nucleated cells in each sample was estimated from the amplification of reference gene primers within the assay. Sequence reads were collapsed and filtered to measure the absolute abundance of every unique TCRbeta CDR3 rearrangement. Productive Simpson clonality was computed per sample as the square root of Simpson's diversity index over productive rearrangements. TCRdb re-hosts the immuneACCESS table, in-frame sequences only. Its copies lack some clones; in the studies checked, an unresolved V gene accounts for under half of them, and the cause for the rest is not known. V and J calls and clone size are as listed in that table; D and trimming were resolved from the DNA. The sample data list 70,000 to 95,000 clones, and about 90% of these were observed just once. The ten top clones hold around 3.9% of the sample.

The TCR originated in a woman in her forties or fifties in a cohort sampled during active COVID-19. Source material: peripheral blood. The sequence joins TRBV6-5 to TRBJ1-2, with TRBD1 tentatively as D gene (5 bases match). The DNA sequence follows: TGTGCCAGCAGTTATTTGGGCAGGGACTATGGCTACACCTTC. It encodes CASSYLGRDYGYTF.